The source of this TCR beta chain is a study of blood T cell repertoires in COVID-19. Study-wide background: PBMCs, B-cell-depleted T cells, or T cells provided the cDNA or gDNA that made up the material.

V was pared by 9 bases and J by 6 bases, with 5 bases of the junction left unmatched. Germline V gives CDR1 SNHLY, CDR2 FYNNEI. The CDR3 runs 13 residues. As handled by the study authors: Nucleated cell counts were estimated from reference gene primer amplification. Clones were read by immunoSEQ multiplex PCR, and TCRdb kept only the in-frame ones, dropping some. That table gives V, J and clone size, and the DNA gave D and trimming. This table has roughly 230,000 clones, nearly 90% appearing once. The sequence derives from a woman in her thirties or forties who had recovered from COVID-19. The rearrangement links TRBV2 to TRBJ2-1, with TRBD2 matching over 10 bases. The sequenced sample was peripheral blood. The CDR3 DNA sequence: TGTGCCAGGACTAGCGGGTTACGCAATGAGCAGTTCTTC. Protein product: CARTSGLRNEQFF.